The 17 T cell receptor beta chains reported below all come from one sample, sequenced in a study of cytomegalovirus exposure and HLA in healthy donors. Use of 60 Vbeta and 13 Jbeta primers characterized the PCR. Only in-frame clones appear in the TCRdb table, and some are missing; sequencing was by immunoSEQ multiplex PCR. There are about 120,000 clones in the sample; more than 60% occur only once, and less than 3% lies in the top ten. Sequences were obtained from PBMCs. The receptors were sampled from a woman in her 40s in good health and CMV-seropositive.

The chain carries TRBV30 and TRBJ2-5, with 8 bases fitting TRBD2. The end of the DNA is better explained by TRBJ2-7, so the J call may be wrong. There are 15 residues in the CDR3. From germline, CDR1 is GTSNPN and CDR2 SVGIG (reference sequence). The CDR3 DNA reads TGTGCCTGGAGTGTACCTGGGGGACTAGCCTACGAGCAGTACTTC. It specifies CAWSVPGGLAYEQYF.

This clone was detected only a few times. The chain uses TRBV30 and TRBJ1-2; 8 bases line up with TRBD1. Trimming at V came to 2 bases and at J to 3 bases, leaving 5 bases not matched to a gene. The CDR3 is made up of 14 amino acids. CDR1 is GTSNPN, CDR2 SVGIG, per germline (reference sequence). The CDR3 loop is CAWSRTGRDYGYTF. The DNA for the CDR3 is TGTGCCTGGAGTCGGACAGGGAGGGACTATGGCTACACCTTC. The full variable domain, rest sourced from reference TRBV30 and TRBJ1-2, is SQTIHQWPATLVQPVGSPLSLECTVEGTSNPNLYWYRQAAGRGLQLLFYSVGIGQISSEVPQNLSASRPQDRQFILSSKKLLLSDSGFYLCAWSRTGRDYGYTFGSGTRLTVV.

The chain is built from TRBV19 and TRBJ1-2; TRBD1 agrees at 12 bases. V dropped 5 bases and J dropped 2; count of bases not matched to a gene: 3. CDR3 length equals 15 residues. Germline loops: CDR1 LNHDA, CDR2 SQIVND (reference sequence). CDR3: CASSGGQGANYGYTF. The CDR3 DNA reads as TGTGCCAGTAGTGGGGGACAGGGGGCGAACTATGGCTACACCTTC.

This chain's CDR3 is CATSRDLGSIRSDEQYF. DNA of the CDR3: TGTGCCACCAGCAGAGATCTCGGGAGTATAAGGAGTGACGAGCAGTACTTC. This chain uses TRBV15 with TRBJ2-7, with a weak D call TRBD2 (6 bases). The CDR3 loop spans 17 amino acids. Germline V lookup: CDR1 LNHNV, CDR2 YYDKDF (reference sequence). The germline V and J ends were trimmed by 0 bases and 5 bases, with 20 bases remaining between them.

This clone has just a few counts. This chain uses TRBV6-5 with TRBJ2-7, with D unclear. The CDR3 spans 12 residues. Germline V lookup: CDR1 MNHEY, CDR2 SVGAGI. V lost 8 bases and J lost 3, with 11 bases in between. The CDR3 sequence: CASPRSYYEQYF. The DNA for the CDR3 is TGTGCCAGCCCCAGAAGTTACTACGAGCAGTACTTC.

The CDR3, as DNA: TGTGCCAGCAGTTACGTCGGTGAGGGGGGGGACACTGAAGCTTTCTTT. Translation: CASSYVGEGGDTEAFF. The chain recombines TRBV6-5 with TRBJ1-1; D possibly corresponds to TRBD1 (6 bases). The CDR3 consists of 16 residues. V was cut by 2 bases and J by 3 bases, with 16 bases left in between. Germline V lookup: CDR1 MNHEY, CDR2 SVGAGI.

This clone has just a few counts. This chain joins TRBV7-9 and TRBJ1-2; D unresolved. With 1 base removed from V and 0 bases from J, the gap between germline ends came to 9 bases. Germline CDR1 is SEHNR and CDR2 is FQNEAQ (reference sequence). The CDR3 totals 15 residues. CDR3 sequence (DNA): TGTGCCAGCAGCTTAGTCGGCGGGGCTAACTATGGCTACACCTTC. Translated, it gives CASSLVGGANYGYTF.

V and J are TRBV4-3 and TRBJ1-1; 7 positions match TRBD1. The V and J ends lost 1 base and 4 bases, in that order; junction bases with no gene match: 6. Germline V gene data show CDR1 as LGHNA and CDR2 as YSLEER. The CDR3 sequence is 15 residues long. CDR3 region: CASSQAYRGGTEAFF. The CDR3, as DNA: TGCGCCAGCAGCCAAGCCTACAGGGGCGGCACTGAAGCTTTCTTT.

The chain uses TRBV7-9 and TRBJ2-1, with 10 bases aligning to TRBD2. The length of the CDR3 is 15 residues. After removal of 6 bases from V and 0 bases from J, the junction contained 2 bases not matched to a gene. From germline, CDR1 is SEHNR and CDR2 FQNEAQ (reference sequence). CDR3 sequence reads: CASSPSGSSYNEQFF. CDR3 sequence (DNA): TGTGCCAGCAGTCCTAGCGGGAGCTCCTACAATGAGCAGTTCTTC.

The V gene is TRBV6-1, the J gene TRBJ2-3, with a possible D match to TRBD1 (5 bases). In germline, CDR1 is MNHNS, CDR2 SASEGT. Trimming stripped 2 bases from V and 3 bases from J, with 9 bases between. CDR3 size: 14 residues. In nucleotides, the CDR3 is TGTGCCAGCAGTGAACAGGGTCAGACAGATACGCAGTATTTT. This codes for CASSEQGQTDTQYF.

V usage is TRBV6-1 and J usage is TRBJ2-1, with 7 nucleotides matching TRBD1. CDR1 MNHNS and CDR2 SASEGT come from the germline V gene. Unmatched junction bases numbered 8, after V lost 11 bases and J lost 10 bases. The CDR3 totals 11 residues. The CDR3 sequence: CAGATGTEQFF. CDR3 sequence (DNA): TGTGCCGGCGCGACAGGGACGGAGCAGTTCTTC.

This chain joins TRBV10-3 and TRBJ2-5, with TRBD1 identical over 7 bases. The J segment lost 2 bases and the V segment lost 3 bases, leaving 6 bases of the junction unmatched. Germline CDR1 and CDR2: ENHRY and SYGVKD. This CDR3 is 15 amino acids long. The CDR3 loop is CAISEVRGYQETQYF. CDR3 nucleotides: TGTGCCATCAGTGAAGTCAGGGGGTATCAAGAGACCCAGTACTTC.

This clone has just one count. The V call is TRBV10-3, the J call TRBJ2-7; the match to TRBD2 covers 13 bases. Germline V CDR1 and CDR2: ENHRY, SYGVKD. With 10 bases clipped from V and 3 bases from J, the junction kept 12 bases outside the gene matches. The CDR3 has 16 amino acids. This CDR3 is CATKGGLAGSDYEQYF. CDR3 in DNA: TGTGCCACCAAGGGGGGACTAGCGGGATCTGACTACGAGCAGTACTTC.

The chain couples TRBV7-2 to TRBJ2-3; no clear D gene. The CDR3 sequence is 12 residues long. Trimming stripped 1 base from V and 12 bases from J, with 11 bases between. CDR1 is SGHTA, CDR2 FQGNSA, per germline. The CDR3 here is CASSLDTVTQYF. The CDR3 DNA sequence: TGTGCCAGCAGCTTAGATACGGTGACTCAGTATTTT.

The CDR3 DNA reads TGCGCCAGCAGCCAAGAAACAGGGACTAGCGTTCCAGATACGCAGTATTTT. The encoded protein is CASSQETGTSVPDTQYF. The V call is TRBV4-1, the J call TRBJ2-3; 10 bases match TRBD2. V dropped 0 bases and J dropped 4; count of bases not matched to a gene: 7. The V gene's germline CDR1 is MGHRA and CDR2 YSYEKL. The CDR3 runs to 17 residues.

The V and J genes are TRBV29-1 and TRBJ1-1; no reliable D call. Germline V lookup: CDR1 SQVTM, CDR2 ANQGSEA. CDR3 size: 15 residues. V lost 6 bases to trimming and J lost 4 bases, with 21 bases between them. Here the CDR3 reads CSVGGTRTGSTEAFF. CDR3 coding DNA: TGCAGCGTGGGCGGAACTAGGACCGGGAGCACTGAAGCTTTCTTT.

This chain links TRBV27 with TRBJ2-1; D uncertain. CDR1 MNHEY and CDR2 SMNVEV come from the germline V gene (reference sequence). The CDR3 has 11 amino acids. Trimming shortened V by 2 bases and J by 9 bases, and 5 bases separated the two germline ends. Here the CDR3 DNA reads TGTGCCAGCAGTTTACTAGGTGAGCAGTTCTTC. As protein: CASSLLGEQFF.